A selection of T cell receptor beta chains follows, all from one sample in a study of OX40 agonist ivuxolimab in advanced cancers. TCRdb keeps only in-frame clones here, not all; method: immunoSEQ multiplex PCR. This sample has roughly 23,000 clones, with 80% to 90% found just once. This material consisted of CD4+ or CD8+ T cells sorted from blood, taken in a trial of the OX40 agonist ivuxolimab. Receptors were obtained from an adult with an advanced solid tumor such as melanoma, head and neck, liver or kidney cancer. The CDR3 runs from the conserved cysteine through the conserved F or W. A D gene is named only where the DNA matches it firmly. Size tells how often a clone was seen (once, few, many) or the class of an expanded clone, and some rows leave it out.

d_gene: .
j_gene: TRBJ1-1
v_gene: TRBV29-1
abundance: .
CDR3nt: TGCAGCGTTCCCGAGAGGGTAGGGACTGAAGCTTTCTTT
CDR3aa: CSVPERVGTEAFF

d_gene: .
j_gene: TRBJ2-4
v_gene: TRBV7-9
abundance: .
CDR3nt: TGTGCCAGCAGCTACCCAATTATCGCCAAAAACATTCAGTACTTC
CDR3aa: CASSYPIIAKNIQYF

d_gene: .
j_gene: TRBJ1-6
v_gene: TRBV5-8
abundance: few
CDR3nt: TGTGCCAGCAGCTTAGCGCGGGACAATTCACCCCTCCACTTT
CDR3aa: CASSLARDNSPLHF

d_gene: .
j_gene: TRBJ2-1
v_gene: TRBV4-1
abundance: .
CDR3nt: TGCGCCAGCAGCCAAGGGGTGCTCGGTGACTATGAGCAGTTCTTC
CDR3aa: CASSQGVLGDYEQFF

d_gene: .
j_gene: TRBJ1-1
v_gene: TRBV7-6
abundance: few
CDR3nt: TGTGCCAGCAGCTTATACGAGGGCCAAACTTTCTTT
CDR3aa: CASSLYEGQTFF

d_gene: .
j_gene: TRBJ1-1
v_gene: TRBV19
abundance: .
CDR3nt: TGTGCCAGTAGTATTGGGCCAGACGTTGGAACTGAAGCTTTCTTT
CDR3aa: CASSIGPDVGTEAFF

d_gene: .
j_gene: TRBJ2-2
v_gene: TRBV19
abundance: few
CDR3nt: TGTGCCAGTAGGAAGGCCGGGGAGCTGTTTTTT
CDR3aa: CASRKAGELFF

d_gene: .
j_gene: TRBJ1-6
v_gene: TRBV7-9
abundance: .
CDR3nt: TGTGCCAGCAGCTTAGGGGCGGGAATCTATAATTCACCCCTCCACTTT
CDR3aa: CASSLGAGIYNSPLHF

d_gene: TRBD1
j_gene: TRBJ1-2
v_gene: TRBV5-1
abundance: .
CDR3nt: TGCGCCAGCAGCCCGGACAGGGGGTCGGCTTGGTATGGCTACACCTTC
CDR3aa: CASSPDRGSAWYGYTF

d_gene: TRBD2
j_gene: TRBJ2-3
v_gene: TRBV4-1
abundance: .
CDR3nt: TGCGCCAGCAGCCAAGTAGGGACTATCACCGTCCCAGATACGCAGTATTTT
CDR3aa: CASSQVGTITVPDTQYF

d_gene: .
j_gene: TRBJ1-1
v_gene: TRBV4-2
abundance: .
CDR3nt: TGTGCCAGCAGCCAAGAGGGAGGGGTCGGGGGGCCCCCTGAAGCTTTCTTT
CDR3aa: CASSQEGGVGGPPEAFF

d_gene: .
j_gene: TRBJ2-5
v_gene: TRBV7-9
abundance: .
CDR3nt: TGTGCCAGCAGCTTAGCGGGGGCCGGACCTCGGGAGACCCAGTACTTC
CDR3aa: CASSLAGAGPRETQYF

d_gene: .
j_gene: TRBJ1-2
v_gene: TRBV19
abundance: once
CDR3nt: TGTGCCAGTAGTACCTATGGACAGCTAGTCTATGGCTACACCTTC
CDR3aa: CASSTYGQLVYGYTF

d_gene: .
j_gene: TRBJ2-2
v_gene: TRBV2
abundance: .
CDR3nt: TGTGCCAGCAGGGATACGCCGGGTCCTAACACCGGGGAGCTGTTTTTT
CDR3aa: CASRDTPGPNTGELFF

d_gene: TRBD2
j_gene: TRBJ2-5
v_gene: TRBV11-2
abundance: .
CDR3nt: TGTGCCAGCAGCTTAATAGCGGGGCAAGAGACCCAGTACTTC
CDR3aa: CASSLIAGQETQYF

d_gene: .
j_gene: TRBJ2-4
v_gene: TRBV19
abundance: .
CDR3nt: TGTGCCAGTAGTATTGCGGCTTTGAAAATGACCAAAAACATTCAGTACTTC
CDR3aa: CASSIAALKMTKNIQYF

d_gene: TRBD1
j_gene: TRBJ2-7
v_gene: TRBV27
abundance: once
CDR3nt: TGTGCCAGCAGTTCAAAAGAGACAGGGGCCCGCGAGCAGTACTTC
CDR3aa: CASSSKETGAREQYF

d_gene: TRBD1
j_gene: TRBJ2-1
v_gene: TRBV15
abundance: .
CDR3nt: TGTGCCACCAGCGCTGACAGGGGGCTCAATGAGCAGTTCTTC
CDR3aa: CATSADRGLNEQFF